A single sample gave rise to the 27 T cell receptor beta chains below, sequenced in a study of blood T cell repertoires in COVID-19. The table came from immunoSEQ multiplex PCR; TCRdb's copy has only in-frame clones and leaves some out. The repertoire holds over 85,000 clones, more than 85% seen once, with approximately 2.9% in the top ten. Sequenced: peripheral blood. The source is a man in his fifties or sixties with active or convalescent COVID-19.

The chain employs TRBV10-3 and TRBJ1-5, with D maybe TRBD1 (6 bases). V lost 3 bases, J lost 2 bases, and 11 bases lay in between. Germline V gene sequence: CDR1 ENHRY, CDR2 SYGVKD. This CDR3 is 15 amino acids long. CDR3 sequence reads: CAISDRGGGNQPQHF. The CDR3 nucleotides are TGTGCCATCAGTGATCGTGGGGGCGGCAATCAGCCCCAGCATTTT.

This chain links TRBV11-3 with TRBJ1-5; TRBD1 might be the D (6 bases). CDR1 and CDR2 from the germline V gene are SGHNT and YENEEA. The CDR3 length is 13 residues. V was trimmed by 10 bases and J by 1 base, leaving 11 bases between them. The CDR3 spells CATRTASNQPQHF. As DNA, the CDR3 is TGTGCCACCCGGACAGCGAGCAATCAGCCCCAGCATTTT.

The V gene is TRBV12-3 or TRBV12-4, the J gene TRBJ1-1; no firm D call. Trimming stripped 7 bases from V and 3 bases from J, with 12 bases between. This CDR3 has 13 residues. This chain's CDR3 is CASTDTFDTEAFF. CDR3 bases: TGTGCCAGCACCGACACCTTTGACACTGAAGCTTTCTTT.

This sequence joins TRBV19 and TRBJ1-2; D possibly corresponds to TRBD1 (6 bases). V gave up 8 bases and J gave up 1 base, with 20 bases separating them. CDR3 size: 16 residues. Germline CDR1 and CDR2: LNHDA and SQIVND (reference sequence). CDR3 region: CASFQGRDKLNYGYTF. CDR3 DNA: TGTGCCAGTTTCCAGGGCCGGGACAAACTTAACTATGGCTACACCTTC.

The gene calls are TRBV25-1 and TRBJ1-1; 9 bases are shared with TRBD1. In germline, CDR1 is MGHDK, CDR2 SYGVNS. The CDR3 sequence is 14 residues long. The junction had 5 bases not matched to a gene; V was cut back by 5 bases and J by 4 bases. Here the CDR3 reads CASSLQGAATEAFF. DNA of the CDR3: TGTGCCAGCAGTTTACAGGGGGCGGCCACTGAAGCTTTCTTT.

The J gene is TRBJ1-5, the V gene TRBV28; possible D gene TRBD1, 5 bases. The CDR3 is 13 residues long. The V gene's germline CDR1 is MDHEN and CDR2 SYDVKM. Trimming stripped 4 bases from V and 6 bases from J, with 10 bases between. This CDR3 is CASSSGWGQPQHF. The DNA for the CDR3 is TGTGCCAGCAGTTCAGGGTGGGGTCAGCCCCAGCATTTT.

This clone was picked up one time. V and J are TRBV5-1 and TRBJ1-1, with unresolved D. V was clipped by 0 bases and J by 0 bases, with 9 bases between them. Germline V gene sequence: CDR1 SGHRS, CDR2 YFSETQ. This CDR3 comprises 15 residues. The CDR3 sequence: CASSLARQVNTEAFF. In DNA, the CDR3 is TGCGCCAGCAGCTTGGCCAGGCAGGTGAACACTGAAGCTTTCTTT. Supplemented by reference TRBV5-1 and TRBJ1-1, the full variable domain reads KAGVTQTPRYLIKTRGQQVTLSCSPISGHRSVSWYQQTPGQGLQFLFEYFSETQRNKGNFPGRFSGRQFSNSRSEMNVSTLELGDSALYLCASSLARQVNTEAFFGQGTRLTVV.

V is TRBV7-2 and J is TRBJ2-5, with TRBD2 matching 9 bases. The CDR3 has 16 amino acids. V shed 5 bases, J shed 4 bases, and the junction held 11 bases outside the gene matches. Germline V gene sequence: CDR1 SGHTA, CDR2 FQGNSA. Here the CDR3 DNA reads TGTGCCAGCAGCCGCGGGAGGGTGTCGGGGGCAGAGACCCAGTACTTC. Encoded protein: CASSRGRVSGAETQYF.

J is TRBJ1-3 and V is TRBV2, with D possibly TRBD1 on 5 matching bases. Trimming shortened V by 10 bases and J by 1 base, and 11 bases separated the two germline ends. The germline V gene encodes CDR1 SNHLY and CDR2 FYNNEI. This CDR3 is 13 amino acids long. This chain's CDR3 is CATFGGSGNTIYF. The CDR3 coding sequence is TGTGCCACCTTCGGGGGGTCTGGAAACACCATATATTTT.

The chain has TRBV18 and TRBJ1-6; D may be TRBD1 (6 bases). This CDR3 contains 13 residues. The V end lost 8 bases, the J end lost 10 bases, and 15 bases lay between the germline ends. CDR1 and CDR2 (germline): KGHSH, LQKENI. CDR3 loop: CASQDRVSSPLHF. CDR3 bases: TGTGCCAGCCAGGACAGAGTTTCGTCACCCCTCCACTTT.

This chain links TRBV18 with TRBJ1-3; 10 nucleotides match TRBD1. In germline, CDR1 is KGHSH, CDR2 LQKENI. The length of the CDR3 is 15 residues. V gave up 4 bases and J gave up 4 bases; unmatched junction bases: 4. CDR3 sequence: CASSLGQGIGNTIYF. DNA of the CDR3: TGTGCCAGCTCACTGGGACAGGGGATCGGAAACACCATATATTTT.

On this clone itself: Different DNA sequences within this sample yield the same CDR3. This chain uses TRBV18 with TRBJ1-6; 7 bases fit TRBD1. The CDR3 extends over 14 amino acids. V dropped 3 bases and J dropped 10; count of bases not matched to a gene: 6. The germline CDR1 and CDR2 sequences are KGHSH and LQKENI. CDR3 in amino acids: CASSPDRVKSPLHF. The CDR3 bases are TGTGCCAGCTCACCTGACAGGGTAAAATCACCCCTCCACTTT.

The V gene is TRBV3-1 (or the pseudogene TRBV3-2), the J gene TRBJ1-5, with D uncertain. With 0 bases removed from V and 1 base from J, the gap between germline ends came to 16 bases. The CDR3 totals 18 residues. The V gene's germline CDR1 is LGHDT and CDR2 YNNKEL (reference sequence). CDR3 DNA sequence: TGTGCCAGCAGCCAAGAATGGGGTGGAGGAATAAGCAATCAGCCCCAGCATTTT. Translated, it gives CASSQEWGGGISNQPQHF.

In DNA, the CDR3 is TGTGCCAGCAGCTCGGACAGGGGGAGGAGGACTGAGCAGTTCTTC. As protein: CASSSDRGRRTEQFF. The chain recombines TRBV7-7 with TRBJ2-1; 10 bases agree with TRBD1. Germline values: CDR1 SSHAT, CDR2 FNYEAQ (reference sequence). The CDR3 is made up of 15 amino acids. With V trimmed by 4 bases and J by 9 bases, 9 bases remained unmatched.

The gene calls are TRBV12-3 or TRBV12-4 and TRBJ1-1; D possibly corresponds to TRBD1 (5 bases). The CDR3 extends over 13 amino acids. V was trimmed by 2 bases and J by 4 bases, leaving 8 bases between them. The CDR3 DNA reads TGTGCCAGCAGTTTACGGAGGGGCACTGAAGCTTTCTTT. Its translation is CASSLRRGTEAFF.

This rearrangement joins TRBV5-1 to TRBJ1-4; D might be TRBD1 (6 bases). There are 15 residues in the CDR3. V dropped 4 bases and J dropped 0 bases, with 10 bases sitting between them. Germline CDR1 is SGHRS and CDR2 is YFSETQ. CDR3: CASSPQGATNEKLFF. The CDR3 bases are TGCGCCAGCAGCCCACAGGGTGCAACTAATGAAAAACTGTTTTTT.

The V and J genes are TRBV2 and TRBJ1-2; perhaps TRBD1 as D (6 bases). The germline V gene has CDR1 SNHLY and CDR2 FYNNEI. This CDR3 comprises 12 residues. V gave up 2 bases and J gave up 8 bases, with 9 bases separating them. The CDR3 bases are TGTGCCAGCAGTGAAACAGGGCCGGGCTACACCTTC. Its protein product is CASSETGPGYTF.

V usage is TRBV5-1 and J usage is TRBJ1-1; TRBD1 agrees at 10 bases. J gave up 4 bases and V 3 bases, and 6 bases lay outside the gene matches. This CDR3 region has 15 residues. The germline gives CDR1 SGHRS, CDR2 YFSETQ. CDR3 in amino acids: CASSSMTGGVTEAFF. CDR3 DNA sequence: TGCGCCAGCAGCTCAATGACAGGGGGCGTCACTGAAGCTTTCTTT.

About this clone: The identical CDR3 is also encoded by other nucleotide sequences in the sample. The chain links TRBV7-9 to TRBJ1-6, with D tentatively TRBD1 (5 bases). V was trimmed by 5 bases and J by 7 bases, leaving 15 bases between them. Germline CDR1 SEHNR, CDR2 FQNEAQ (reference sequence). This CDR3 comprises 15 residues. As DNA, the CDR3 is TGTGCCAGCAGCCCTCCCGGTGGGGGGAATTCACCCCTCCACTTT. Its translation is CASSPPGGGNSPLHF.

V is TRBV29-1 and J is TRBJ2-1, with 9 bases identical to TRBD1. Germline lookup yields CDR1 SQVTM and CDR2 ANQGSEA. CDR3 size: 13 residues. Trimming at V came to 4 bases and at J to 7 bases, leaving 5 bases not matched to a gene. DNA of the CDR3: TGCAGCGTTGTGACAGGGGGTAGAAATGAGCAGTTCTTC. It codes for CSVVTGGRNEQFF.

This chain joins TRBV10-3 and TRBJ2-2; possible D gene TRBD1, 6 bases. V was trimmed by 11 bases and J by 5 bases, leaving 9 bases between them. Germline V lookup: CDR1 ENHRY, CDR2 SYGVKD. CDR3 length equals 11 residues. CDR3 protein: CARQGTGELFF. CDR3 in DNA: TGTGCCCGGCAGGGGACCGGGGAGCTGTTTTTT.

This chain uses TRBV7-9 with TRBJ2-1, with 8 bases matching TRBD1. CDR1 is SEHNR, CDR2 FQNEAQ, per germline (reference sequence). This CDR3 comprises 15 residues. With 1 base clipped from V and 8 bases from J, the junction kept 7 bases outside the gene matches. Here the CDR3 reads CASSLDGQGRHEQFF. The CDR3 DNA is TGTGCCAGCAGCTTAGATGGACAGGGTAGGCATGAGCAGTTCTTC. Full variable domain (missing parts from reference TRBV7-9 and TRBJ2-1): DTGVSQNPRHKITKRGQNVTFRCDPISEHNRLYWYRQTLGQGPEFLTYFQNEAQLEKSRLLSDRFSAERPKGSFSTLEIQRTEQGDSAMYLCASSLDGQGRHEQFFGPGTRLTVL.

The J gene is TRBJ1-4, the V gene TRBV5-1; TRBD1 is a possible D gene (6 bases). The germline CDR1 and CDR2 sequences are SGHRS and YFSETQ. The CDR3 loop spans 15 amino acids. The V gene lost 4 bases and the J gene lost 5 bases, with 15 bases spanning the gap. The CDR3 protein is CASSVSGGGNEKLFF. The CDR3 region has the DNA TGCGCCAGCAGCGTGAGTGGGGGCGGGAATGAAAAACTGTTTTTT.

The CDR3 DNA reads as TGTGCCAGCAGACACCGGACAGGGGGAAACTATGGCTACACCTTC. Translated: CASRHRTGGNYGYTF. The rearrangement links TRBV6-6 to TRBJ1-2; 10 bases fit TRBD1. CDR1 and CDR2 (germline): MNHNY, SVGAGI (reference sequence). V shed 6 bases, J shed 2 bases, and the junction held 6 bases outside the gene matches. CDR3 length: 15 amino acids.

J is TRBJ1-2 and V is TRBV6-5, with D hard to call. Germline lookup yields CDR1 MNHEY and CDR2 SVGAGI. V lost 6 bases, J lost 2 bases, and 10 bases lay in between. The CDR3 consists of 13 residues. The CDR3 is CASRITENYGYTF. CDR3 nucleotides: TGTGCCAGCAGGATAACAGAGAACTATGGCTACACCTTC.

This rearrangement joins TRBV14 to TRBJ2-7; 8 bases align to TRBD1. This CDR3 contains 14 residues. Germline V gives CDR1 SGHDN, CDR2 FVKESK. The ends lost 4 bases at V and 3 bases at J; junction bases unmatched: 5. The CDR3 loop is CASSPRDRSYEQYV. Written as DNA, the CDR3 is TGTGCCAGCAGCCCTCGGGACAGGAGCTACGAGCAGTACGTC.

The CDR3 spells CASSDKNNEKLFF. In DNA, the CDR3 is TGTGCCAGCAGTGACAAGAATAATGAAAAACTGTTTTTT. The V gene is TRBV28, the J gene TRBJ1-4; the D is unclear. The CDR3 is made up of 13 amino acids. V shed 5 bases and J shed 4 bases, with 8 bases lying between them. Germline CDR1 MDHEN, CDR2 SYDVKM.